This T cell receptor (beta chain) is from a study of shared clonotypes between healthy human individuals. Sequencing used immunoSEQ multiplex PCR; TCRdb keeps in-frame clones, though not all of them. The sample holds about a million clones, 77% seen once. This clone was recorded a few times. Donors were Caucasian adults residing in Nashville, Tennessee, USA. Looked up from germline, CDR1 is WSHSY and CDR2 is SAAADI. With 4 bases removed from V and 1 base from J, the gap between germline ends came to 7 bases. The CDR3 is made up of 14 amino acids. Sequences were obtained from memory CD4+ T cells from PBMCs. The subset denotes: CD45RA-negative fraction. The receptor comes from a man aged 18 to 30 in good health. Some clones in this sample may be carry-over from other donors' samples. This chain joins TRBV10-2 and TRBJ2-2; D is unclear. DNA for the CDR3: TGCGCCAGCAGTGTGTCAGAGAACACCGGGGAGCTGTTTTTT. It codes for CASSVSENTGELFF.